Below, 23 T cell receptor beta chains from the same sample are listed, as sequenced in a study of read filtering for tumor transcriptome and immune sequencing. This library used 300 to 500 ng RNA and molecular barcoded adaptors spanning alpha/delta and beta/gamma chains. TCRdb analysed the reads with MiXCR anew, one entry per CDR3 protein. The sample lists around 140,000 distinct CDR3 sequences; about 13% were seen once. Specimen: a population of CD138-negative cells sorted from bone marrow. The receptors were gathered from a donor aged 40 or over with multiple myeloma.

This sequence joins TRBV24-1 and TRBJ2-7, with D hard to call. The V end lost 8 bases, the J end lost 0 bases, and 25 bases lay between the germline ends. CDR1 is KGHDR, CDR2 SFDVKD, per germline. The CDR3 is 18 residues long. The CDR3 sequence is CATTTRVEVDRDSYEQYF. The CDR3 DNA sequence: TGTGCCACCACCACCAGAGTCGAAGTCGACCGAGACTCCTACGAGCAGTACTTC.

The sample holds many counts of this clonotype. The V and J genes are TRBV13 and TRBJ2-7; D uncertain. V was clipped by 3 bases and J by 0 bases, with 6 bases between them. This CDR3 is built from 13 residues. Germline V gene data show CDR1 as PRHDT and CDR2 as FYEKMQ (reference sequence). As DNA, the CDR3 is TGTGCCAGCAGCTTCCAAATCTCCTACGAGCAGTACTTC. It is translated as CASSFQISYEQYF.

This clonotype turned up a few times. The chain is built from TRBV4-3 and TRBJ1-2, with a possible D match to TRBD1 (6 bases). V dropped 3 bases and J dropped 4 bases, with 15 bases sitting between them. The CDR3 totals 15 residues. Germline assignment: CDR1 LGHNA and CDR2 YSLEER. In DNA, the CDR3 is TGCGCCAGCAGCCAGAGATTAGGACAGTTCTATGGCTACACCTTC. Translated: CASSQRLGQFYGYTF.

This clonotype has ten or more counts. CDR3 loop: CASSSGILAFF. The CDR3 bases are TGTGCCAGCAGTTCCGGGATTCTAGCTTTCTTT. V is TRBV12-3 or TRBV12-4 and J is TRBJ1-1; no reliable D call. CDR3 length equals 11 residues. Between the trimmed V and J ends, which lost 4 bases and 10 bases, there was a span of 10 bases.

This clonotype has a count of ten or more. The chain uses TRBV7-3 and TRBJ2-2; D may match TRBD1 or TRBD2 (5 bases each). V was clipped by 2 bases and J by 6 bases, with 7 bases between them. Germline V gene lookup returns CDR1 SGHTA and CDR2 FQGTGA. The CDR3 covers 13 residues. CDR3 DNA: TGTGCCAGCAGCTTAGGGGGTTCCGGGGAGCTGTTTTTT. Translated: CASSLGGSGELFF.

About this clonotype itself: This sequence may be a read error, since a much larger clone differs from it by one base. CDR3 in amino acids: CARSYSRQGARDEQFF. The CDR3 bases are TGTGCCCGCAGTTACTCGAGGCAGGGGGCTAGGGATGAGCAGTTCTTC. The genes are TRBV6-6 and TRBJ2-1; TRBD1 agrees at 8 bases. This CDR3 region has 16 residues. CDR1 and CDR2 (germline): MNHNY, SVGAGI (reference sequence).

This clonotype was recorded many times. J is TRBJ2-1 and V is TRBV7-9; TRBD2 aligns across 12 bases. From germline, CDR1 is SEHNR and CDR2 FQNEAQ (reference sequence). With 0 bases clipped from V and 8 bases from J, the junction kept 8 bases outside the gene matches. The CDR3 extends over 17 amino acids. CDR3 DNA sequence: TGTGCCAGCAGCTTAGCTCTGACTAGCGGGAGAATTGATGAGCAGTTCTTC. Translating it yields CASSLALTSGRIDEQFF. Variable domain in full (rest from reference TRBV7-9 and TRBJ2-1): DTGVSQNPRHKITKRGQNVTFRCDPISEHNRLYWYRQTLGQGPEFLTYFQNEAQLEKSRLLSDRFSAERPKGSFSTLEIQRTEQGDSAMYLCASSLALTSGRIDEQFFGPGTRLTVL.

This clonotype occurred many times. The CDR3 sequence is CASSFGQKDTQYF. The CDR3 DNA follows: TGTGCCAGCAGCTTCGGTCAGAAGGATACGCAGTATTTT. The chain joins TRBV11-3 to TRBJ2-3; D is uncertain. The V and J ends lost 3 bases and 6 bases respectively, with 10 bases between them. There are 13 residues in the CDR3. Germline V CDR1 and CDR2: SGHNT, YENEEA. Variable domain in full (rest from reference TRBV11-3 and TRBJ2-3): EAGVVQSPRYKIIEKKQPVAFWCNPISGHNTLYWYLQNLGQGPELLIRYENEEAVDDSQLPKDRFSAERLKGVDSTLKIQPAELGDSAVYLCASSFGQKDTQYFGPGTRLTVL.

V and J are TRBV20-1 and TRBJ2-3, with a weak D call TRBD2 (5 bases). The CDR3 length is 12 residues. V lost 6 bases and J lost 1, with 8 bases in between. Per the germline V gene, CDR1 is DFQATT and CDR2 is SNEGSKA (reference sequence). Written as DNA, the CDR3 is TGCAGTGCGCGGGCCCGCACAGATACGCAGTATTTT. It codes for CSARARTDTQYF.

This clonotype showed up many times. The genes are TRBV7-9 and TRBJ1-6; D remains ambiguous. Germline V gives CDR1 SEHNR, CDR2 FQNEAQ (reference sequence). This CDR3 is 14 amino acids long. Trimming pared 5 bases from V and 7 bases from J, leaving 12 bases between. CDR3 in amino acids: CASSLSGRNSPLHF. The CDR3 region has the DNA TGTGCCAGCAGCCTATCCGGGAGGAATTCACCCCTCCACTTT.

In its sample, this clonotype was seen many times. For the CDR3, the DNA is TGTGCCAGCAGTTGGGACAGGGTGACACAGCCCCAGCATTTT. Translation: CASSWDRVTQPQHF. The genes are TRBV12-3 or TRBV12-4 and TRBJ1-5; 9 bases align to TRBD1. This CDR3 has 14 residues. J lost 7 bases, V lost 4 bases, and 5 bases had no gene match.

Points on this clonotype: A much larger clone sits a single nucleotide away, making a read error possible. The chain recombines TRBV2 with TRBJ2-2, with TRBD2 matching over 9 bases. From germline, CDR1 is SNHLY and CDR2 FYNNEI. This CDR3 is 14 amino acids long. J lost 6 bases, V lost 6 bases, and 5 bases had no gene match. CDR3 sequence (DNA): TGTGCCAGCAGAATGCGGGGGGGGGCCGGGGAGCTGTTTTTT. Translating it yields CASRMRGGAGELFF.

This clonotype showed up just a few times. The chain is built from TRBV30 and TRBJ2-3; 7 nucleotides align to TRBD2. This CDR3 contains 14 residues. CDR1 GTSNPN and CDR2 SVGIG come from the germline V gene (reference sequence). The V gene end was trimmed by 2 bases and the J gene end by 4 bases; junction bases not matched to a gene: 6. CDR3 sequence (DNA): TGTGCCTGGAGTCGGGGCGGGAGCGCAGATACGCAGTATTTT. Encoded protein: CAWSRGGSADTQYF. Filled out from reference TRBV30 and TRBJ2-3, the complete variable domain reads SQTIHQWPATLVQPVGSPLSLECTVEGTSNPNLYWYRQAAGRGLQLLFYSVGIGQISSEVPQNLSASRPQDRQFILSSKKLLLSDSGFYLCAWSRGGSADTQYFGPGTRLTVL.

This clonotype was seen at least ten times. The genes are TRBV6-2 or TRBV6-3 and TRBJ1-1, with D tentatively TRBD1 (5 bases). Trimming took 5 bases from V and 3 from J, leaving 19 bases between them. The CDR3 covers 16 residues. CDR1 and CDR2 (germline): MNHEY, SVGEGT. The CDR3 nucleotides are TGTGCCAGCAGTCAAGGGGATCCCCGGAGGGACACTGAAGCTTTCTTT. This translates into CASSQGDPRRDTEAFF.

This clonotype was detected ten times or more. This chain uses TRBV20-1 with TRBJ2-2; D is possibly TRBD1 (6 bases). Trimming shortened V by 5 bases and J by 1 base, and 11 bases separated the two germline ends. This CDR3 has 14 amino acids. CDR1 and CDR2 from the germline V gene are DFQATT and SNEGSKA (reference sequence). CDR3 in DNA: TGCAGTGCTTTGAACAGGGAGAACACCGGGGAGCTGTTTTTT. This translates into CSALNRENTGELFF.

This CDR3 is CSARVLRTGLFTDTQYF. CDR3 DNA sequence: TGCAGTGCTAGAGTTCTCCGGACAGGGCTTTTCACAGATACGCAGTATTTT. The V and J genes are TRBV20-1 and TRBJ2-3; 8 nucleotides match TRBD1. Germline loops: CDR1 DFQATT, CDR2 SNEGSKA (reference sequence). The trim removed 1 base at V and 2 bases at J, leaving 11 bases unmatched. This CDR3 spans 17 amino acids.

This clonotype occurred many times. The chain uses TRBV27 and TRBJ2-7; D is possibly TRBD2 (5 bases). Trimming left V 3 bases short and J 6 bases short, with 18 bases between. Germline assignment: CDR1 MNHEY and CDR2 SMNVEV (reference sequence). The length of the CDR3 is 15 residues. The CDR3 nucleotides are TGTGCCAGCAGTTTTGCGGCTAGCTCCAAATCCGAGCAGTACTTC. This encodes CASSFAASSKSEQYF.

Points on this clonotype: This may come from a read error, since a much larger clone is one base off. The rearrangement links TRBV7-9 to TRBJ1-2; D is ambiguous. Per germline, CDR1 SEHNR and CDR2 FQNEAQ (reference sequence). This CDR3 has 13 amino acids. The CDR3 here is CAGSLGSVDGYTF. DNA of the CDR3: TGTGCCGGCAGCTTAGGGAGTGTGGATGGCTACACCTTC.

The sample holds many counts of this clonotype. This CDR3 reads CASSYSTGPNTEAFF. CDR3 sequence (DNA): TGTGCCAGCAGTTACTCGACAGGACCGAACACTGAAGCTTTCTTT. This chain links TRBV6-5 with TRBJ1-1; perhaps TRBD1 as D (6 bases). V lost 0 bases and J 1 base, leaving 9 bases between the germline ends. CDR3 length: 15 amino acids. Germline V gives CDR1 MNHEY, CDR2 SVGAGI.

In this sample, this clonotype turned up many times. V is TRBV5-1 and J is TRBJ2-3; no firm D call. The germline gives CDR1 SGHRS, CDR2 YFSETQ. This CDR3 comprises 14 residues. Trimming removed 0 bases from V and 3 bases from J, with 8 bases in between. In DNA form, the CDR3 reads TGCGCCAGCAGCTTGGAGCTCGGGACAGATACGCAGTATTTT. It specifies CASSLELGTDTQYF.

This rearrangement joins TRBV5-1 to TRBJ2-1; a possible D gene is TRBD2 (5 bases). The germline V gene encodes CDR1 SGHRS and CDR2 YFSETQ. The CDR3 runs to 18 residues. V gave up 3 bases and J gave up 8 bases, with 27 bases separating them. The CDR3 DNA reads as TGCGCCAGCAGCTCTTGGAAGGTAATAGAGGGCCAGATAGATGAGCAGTTCTTC. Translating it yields CASSSWKVIEGQIDEQFF.

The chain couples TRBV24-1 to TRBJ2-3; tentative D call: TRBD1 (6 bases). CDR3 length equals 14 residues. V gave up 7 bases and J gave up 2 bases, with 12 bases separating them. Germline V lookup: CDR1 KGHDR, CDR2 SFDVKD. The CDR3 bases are TGTGCCACCAGGGCAGGGGATAACACAGATACGCAGTATTTT. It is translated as CATRAGDNTDTQYF.

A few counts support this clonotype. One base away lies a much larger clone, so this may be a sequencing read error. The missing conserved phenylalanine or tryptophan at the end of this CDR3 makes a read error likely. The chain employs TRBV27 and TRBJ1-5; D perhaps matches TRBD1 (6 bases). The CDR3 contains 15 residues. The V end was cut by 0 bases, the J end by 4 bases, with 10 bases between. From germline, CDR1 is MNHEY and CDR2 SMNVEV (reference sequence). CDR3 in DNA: TGTGCCAGCAGTTTATCGGCACAGGGAAATCAGCCCCAGCATCTT. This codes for CASSLSAQGNQPQHL.